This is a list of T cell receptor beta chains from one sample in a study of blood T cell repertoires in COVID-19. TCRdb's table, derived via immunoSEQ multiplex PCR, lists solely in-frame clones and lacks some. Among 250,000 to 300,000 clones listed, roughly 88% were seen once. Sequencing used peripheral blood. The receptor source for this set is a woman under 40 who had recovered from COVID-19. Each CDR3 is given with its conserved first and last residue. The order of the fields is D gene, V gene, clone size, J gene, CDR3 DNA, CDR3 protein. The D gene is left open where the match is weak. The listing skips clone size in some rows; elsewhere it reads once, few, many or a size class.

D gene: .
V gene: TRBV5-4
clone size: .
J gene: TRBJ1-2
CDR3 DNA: TGTGCCAGCAGTCAGGACTGGGCCAACCTTAACTATGGCTACACCTTC
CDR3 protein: CASSQDWANLNYGYTF

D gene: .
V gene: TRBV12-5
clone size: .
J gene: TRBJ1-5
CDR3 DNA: TGTGCTAGTGGTCCCACGGGGGGCCAAACTTATAGCAATCAGCCCCAGCATTTT
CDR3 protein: CASGPTGGQTYSNQPQHF

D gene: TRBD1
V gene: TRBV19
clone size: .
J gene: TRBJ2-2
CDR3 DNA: TGTGCCAGTAGCAACGCTTGGACAGGCGGGACCGGGGAGCTGTTTTTT
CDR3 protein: CASSNAWTGGTGELFF

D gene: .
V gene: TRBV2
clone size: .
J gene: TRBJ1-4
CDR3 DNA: TGTGCCAGCAGGGTACTAGAAAAACTGTTTTTT
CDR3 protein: CASRVLEKLFF

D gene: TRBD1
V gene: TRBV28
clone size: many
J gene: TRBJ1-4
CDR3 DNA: TGTGCCAGCAGTCGACAGGGATTTACGACATATCGGGAAAAACTGTTTTTT
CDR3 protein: CASSRQGFTTYREKLFF

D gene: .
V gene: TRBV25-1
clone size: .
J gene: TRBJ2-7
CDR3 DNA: TGTGCCAGCAGTGAAGGACAGATCCTCCCCTACGAGCAGTACTTC
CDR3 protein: CASSEGQILPYEQYF

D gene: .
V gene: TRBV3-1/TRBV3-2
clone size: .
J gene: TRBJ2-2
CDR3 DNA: TGTGCCAGCAGCCAAGCCAGGGGTTACGGGGAGCTGTTTTTT
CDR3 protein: CASSQARGYGELFF

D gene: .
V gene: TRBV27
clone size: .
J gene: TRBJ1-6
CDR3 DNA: TGTGCCAGCAGTTTCGAAATGGACAGTTTTAATTCACCCCTCCACTTT
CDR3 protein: CASSFEMDSFNSPLHF

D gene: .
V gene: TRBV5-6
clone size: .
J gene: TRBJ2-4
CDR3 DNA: TGTGCCAGCAGCTTTGAGCCCGGGGACATTCAGTACTTC
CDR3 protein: CASSFEPGDIQYF

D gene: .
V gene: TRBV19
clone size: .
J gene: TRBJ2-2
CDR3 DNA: TGTGCCGGCCAGGGACAAGGGGCCGGGGAGCTGTTTTTT
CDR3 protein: CAGQGQGAGELFF

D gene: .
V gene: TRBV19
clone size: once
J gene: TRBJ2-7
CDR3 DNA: TGTGCCAGTAGTATAGGGCCCCGGGGCTACGAGCAGTACTTC
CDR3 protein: CASSIGPRGYEQYF

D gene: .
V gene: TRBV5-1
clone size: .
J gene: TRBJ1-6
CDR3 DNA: TGCGCCAGCAGCTTGAACCTCAGGGATTCACCCCTCCACTTT
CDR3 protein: CASSLNLRDSPLHF

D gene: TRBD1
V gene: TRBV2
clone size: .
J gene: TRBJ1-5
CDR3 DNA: TGTGCCAGCAGCGCCGGGACAGGGGACAATCAGCCCCAGCATTTT
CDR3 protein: CASSAGTGDNQPQHF

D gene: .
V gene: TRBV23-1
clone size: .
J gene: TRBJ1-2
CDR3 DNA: TGCGCCAGCAGTCAATCGCGGGGTACAGCTCGGCCTACGGACTATGGCTACACCTTC
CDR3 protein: CASSQSRGTARPTDYGYTF

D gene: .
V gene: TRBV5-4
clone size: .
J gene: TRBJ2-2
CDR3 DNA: TGTGCCAGCAGCTTTTATGGGGAGCTGTTTTTT
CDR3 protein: CASSFYGELFF

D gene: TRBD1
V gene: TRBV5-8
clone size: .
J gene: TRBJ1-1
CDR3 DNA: TGTGCCAGCAGCCGGACCGGGACAGGGGGGGTAGCTTTCTTT
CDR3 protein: CASSRTGTGGVAFF

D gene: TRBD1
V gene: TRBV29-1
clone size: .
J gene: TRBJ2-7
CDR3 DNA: TGCAGCGTGAAAGGGACAGGGCGCGAGCAGTACTTC
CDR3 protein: CSVKGTGREQYF

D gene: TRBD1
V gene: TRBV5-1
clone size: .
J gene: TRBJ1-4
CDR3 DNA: TGCGCCAGCAGCTTACAGGGGTCGGTTGAAAAACTGTTTTTT
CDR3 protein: CASSLQGSVEKLFF

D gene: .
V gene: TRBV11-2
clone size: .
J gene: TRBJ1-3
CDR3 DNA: TGTGCCAGCAGCTTTTCGTTCCCGGTCGGACAGAACGGAAACACCATATATTTT
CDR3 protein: CASSFSFPVGQNGNTIYF

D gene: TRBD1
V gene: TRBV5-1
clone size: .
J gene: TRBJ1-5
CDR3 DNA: TGCGCCAGCAGCTTGGGGCAGGGGGAACAGCCCCAGCATTTT
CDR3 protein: CASSLGQGEQPQHF

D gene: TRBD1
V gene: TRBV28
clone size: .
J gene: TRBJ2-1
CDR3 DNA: TGTGCCAGCAGTTCCTGGACAGGCGACTACAATGAGCAGTTCTTC
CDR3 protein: CASSSWTGDYNEQFF

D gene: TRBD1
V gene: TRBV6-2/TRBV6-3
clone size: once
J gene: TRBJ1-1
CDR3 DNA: TGTGCCAGCAGTTACTCTTTTCAGGGGGCAAACACTGAAGCTTTCTTT
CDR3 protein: CASSYSFQGANTEAFF

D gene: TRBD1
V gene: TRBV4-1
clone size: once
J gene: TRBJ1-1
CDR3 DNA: TGCGCCAGCAGCAAGCAGGACAGGGCCGGGCCTGAAGCTTTCTTT
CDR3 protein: CASSKQDRAGPEAFF

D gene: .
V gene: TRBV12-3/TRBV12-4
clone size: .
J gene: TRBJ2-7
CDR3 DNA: TGTGCCAGCAGTTTATGGCCCGACGAGCAGTACTTC
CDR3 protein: CASSLWPDEQYF

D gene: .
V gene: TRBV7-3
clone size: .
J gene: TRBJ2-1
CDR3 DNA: TGTGCCAGCAGCACAGGAACGAGCTCCTACAATGAGCAGTTCTTC
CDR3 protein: CASSTGTSSYNEQFF

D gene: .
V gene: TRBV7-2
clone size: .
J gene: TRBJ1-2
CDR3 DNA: TGTGCCAGCAGCTTACTACCCGCAGGGGTGTATGGCTACACCTTC
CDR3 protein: CASSLLPAGVYGYTF

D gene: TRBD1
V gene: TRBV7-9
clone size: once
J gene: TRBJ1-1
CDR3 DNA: TGTGCCAGCAGATCGACAGGGGACACTGAAGCTTTCTTT
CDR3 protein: CASRSTGDTEAFF

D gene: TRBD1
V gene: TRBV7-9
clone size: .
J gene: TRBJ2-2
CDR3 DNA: TGTGCCAGCAGCCCGGGACAGCCGAACACCGGGGAGCTGTTTTTT
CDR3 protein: CASSPGQPNTGELFF

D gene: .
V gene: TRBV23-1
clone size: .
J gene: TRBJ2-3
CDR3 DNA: TGCGCCAGCAGTCAATCGGGCGGGGACCGGGTAGATACGCAGTATTTT
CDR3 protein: CASSQSGGDRVDTQYF

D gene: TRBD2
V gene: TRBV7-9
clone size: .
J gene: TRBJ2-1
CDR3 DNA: TGTGCCAGCAGCGGAGGACGCGGGGGGGAAGTTATCAATGAGCAGTTCTTC
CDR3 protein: CASSGGRGGEVINEQFF

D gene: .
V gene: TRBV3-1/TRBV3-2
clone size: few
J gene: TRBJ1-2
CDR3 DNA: TGTGCCAGCAGCCAAGGCGGGGAAGTAACCTTC
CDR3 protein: CASSQGGEVTF

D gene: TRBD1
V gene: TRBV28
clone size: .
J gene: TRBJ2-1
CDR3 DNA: TGTGCCAGCAGTTCTCTGGGGGACAGAAATTACAATGAGCAGTTCTTC
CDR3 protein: CASSSLGDRNYNEQFF

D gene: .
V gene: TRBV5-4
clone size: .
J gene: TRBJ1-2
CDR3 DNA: TGTGCCAGCAAAAGGACAGAGCAGGATGGCTACACCTTC
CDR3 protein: CASKRTEQDGYTF

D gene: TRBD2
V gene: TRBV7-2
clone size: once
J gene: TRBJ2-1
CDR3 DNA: TGTGCCAGCAGCTTAGTCTCGCGGGGGACGCAGTTCTTC
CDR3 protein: CASSLVSRGTQFF

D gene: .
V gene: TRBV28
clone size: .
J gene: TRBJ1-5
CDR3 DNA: TGTGCCAGCAGTCCCCGGGGGGGAGGCAATCAGCCCCAGCATTTT
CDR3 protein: CASSPRGGGNQPQHF

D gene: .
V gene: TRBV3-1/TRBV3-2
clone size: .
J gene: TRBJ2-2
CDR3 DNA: TGTGCCAGCACCGATCAGGGTTCCCCCGGGGAGCTGTTTTTT
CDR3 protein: CASTDQGSPGELFF

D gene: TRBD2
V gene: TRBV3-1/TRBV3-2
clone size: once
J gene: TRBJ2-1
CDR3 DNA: TGTGCCAGCAGCCAGGATTTGACGGGAGCGGGGAATGAGCAGTTCTTC
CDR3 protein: CASSQDLTGAGNEQFF

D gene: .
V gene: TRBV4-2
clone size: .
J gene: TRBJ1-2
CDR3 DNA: TGTGCCAGCAGCCAAGATTCCAGGGAAGGGCGTAATGGCTACACCTTC
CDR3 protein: CASSQDSREGRNGYTF

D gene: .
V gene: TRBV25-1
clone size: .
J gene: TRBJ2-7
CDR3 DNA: TGTGCCAGCAGCGCTGCCGGGAGCTACGAGCAGTACTTC
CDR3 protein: CASSAAGSYEQYF

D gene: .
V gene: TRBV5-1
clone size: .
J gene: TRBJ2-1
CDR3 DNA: TGCGCCAGCAGCTCCCACAGGGTCTACAATGAGCAGTTCTTC
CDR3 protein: CASSSHRVYNEQFF

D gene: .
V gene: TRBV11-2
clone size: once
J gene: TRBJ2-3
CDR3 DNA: TGTGCCAGCAGCTTAGATTACCGGCTAGTCGGCACAGATACGCAGTATTTT
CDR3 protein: CASSLDYRLVGTDTQYF

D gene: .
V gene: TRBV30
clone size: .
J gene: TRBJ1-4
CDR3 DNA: TGTGCCTGGAGTGACGGTGCAACTAATGAAAAACTGTTTTTT
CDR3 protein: CAWSDGATNEKLFF

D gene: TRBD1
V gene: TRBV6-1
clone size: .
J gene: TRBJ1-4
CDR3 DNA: TGTGCCAGCAGTGATTCTAACCGGGACAGGGGGAGAAAACTGTTTTTT
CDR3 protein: CASSDSNRDRGRKLFF

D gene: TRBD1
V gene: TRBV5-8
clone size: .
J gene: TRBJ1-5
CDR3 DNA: TGTGCCAGCAGCTTGTCGGGACAGCATCAGCCCCAGCATTTT
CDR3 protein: CASSLSGQHQPQHF

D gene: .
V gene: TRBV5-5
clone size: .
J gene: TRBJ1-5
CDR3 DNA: TGTGCCAGCAGCTCTGGACAGAATCAGCCCCAGCATTTT
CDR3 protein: CASSSGQNQPQHF